The next 31 T cell receptor beta chains were all read from a single sample in a study of control samples from healthy donors and cancer patients. Sequencing was performed with immunoSEQ multiplex PCR; in TCRdb, only in-frame clones are kept and a portion is missing. The data show 65,000 to 90,000 clones, 87% seen once. Sequences were obtained from blood. The receptors were gathered from a man aged 45-60 years in good health.

Only one count was recorded for this clone. The chain recombines TRBV14 with TRBJ1-1; tentatively, D is TRBD1 (5 bases). The CDR3 loop spans 13 amino acids. Germline lookup yields CDR1 SGHDN and CDR2 FVKESK. V lost 4 bases, J lost 5 bases, and 11 bases lay in between. The CDR3 reads CASSRGGGTEAFF. The CDR3 DNA is TGTGCCAGCAGCCGAGGTGGGGGGACTGAAGCTTTCTTT.

This chain uses TRBV5-4 with TRBJ1-2, with no clear D. The CDR3 contains 14 residues. Germline V gives CDR1 SGHNT, CDR2 YYREEE (reference sequence). The V gene lost 4 bases and the J gene lost 0 bases, with 10 bases spanning the gap. The CDR3 is CASSPFVSNYGYTF. The DNA for the CDR3 is TGTGCCAGCAGCCCCTTTGTGTCTAACTATGGCTACACCTTC.

The chain combines TRBV5-5 with TRBJ1-1; D is possibly TRBD1 (5 bases). Germline V gene lookup returns CDR1 SGHKS and CDR2 YYEKEE (reference sequence). The CDR3 is 15 residues long. V lost 0 bases, J lost 5 bases, and 14 bases lay in between. The CDR3 sequence: CASSLAGAGRTEAFF. CDR3 sequence (DNA): TGTGCCAGCAGCTTGGCCGGGGCAGGGAGGACTGAAGCTTTCTTT. The full variable domain, completed using reference TRBV5-5 and TRBJ1-1, is DAGVTQSPTHLIKTRGQQVTLRCSPISGHKSVSWYQQVLGQGPQFIFQYYEKEERGRGNFPDRFSARQFPNYSSELNVNALLLGDSALYLCASSLAGAGRTEAFFGQGTRLTVV.

This rearrangement joins TRBV25-1 to TRBJ1-2; 8 bases line up with TRBD1. V shed 6 bases and J 6 bases; nucleotides not matched to a gene: 15. The germline gives CDR1 MGHDK, CDR2 SYGVNS. The CDR3 length is 16 residues. DNA for the CDR3: TGTGCCAGCAGCGACCCATTACAGGGACAGGTTAATGGCTACACCTTC. It translates to CASSDPLQGQVNGYTF.

The chain recombines TRBV13 with TRBJ1-3, with D hard to call. The CDR3 is 14 amino acids. Germline CDR1 is PRHDT and CDR2 is FYEKMQ (reference sequence). Deletions cut 3 bases from V and 4 bases from J, with 10 bases between. CDR3 in DNA: TGTGCCAGCAGCTTTTACCAGGACGGAAACACCATATATTTT. It yields the protein CASSFYQDGNTIYF.

This chain uses TRBV5-5 with TRBJ1-6, with D perhaps matching TRBD1 (6 bases). This CDR3 comprises 14 residues. The V end was cut by 0 bases, the J end by 10 bases, with 11 bases between. Germline V gene sequence: CDR1 SGHKS, CDR2 YYEKEE (reference sequence). The CDR3 loop reads CASSLGTVNSPLHF. DNA of the CDR3: TGTGCCAGCAGCTTGGGGACAGTAAACTCACCCCTCCACTTT.

V usage is TRBV9 and J usage is TRBJ2-1; 8 nucleotides agree with TRBD2. There are 15 residues in the CDR3. CDR1 SGDLS and CDR2 YYNGEE come from the germline V gene. The junction had 6 bases not matched to a gene; V was cut back by 4 bases and J by 3 bases. This CDR3 is CASSPSGSVYNEQFF. The CDR3 DNA reads TGTGCCAGCAGCCCCAGCGGGAGTGTCTACAATGAGCAGTTCTTC.

The chain is built from TRBV7-2 and TRBJ1-2; perhaps TRBD1 as D (5 bases). The germline V gene encodes CDR1 SGHTA and CDR2 FQGNSA. V was pared by 5 bases and J by 6 bases, with 16 bases between. This CDR3 comprises 14 residues. In DNA form, the CDR3 reads TGTGCCAGCAGCCCGCGGACATTTGCTAATGGCTACACCTTC. The encoded protein is CASSPRTFANGYTF.

There are a few counts of this clone. The genes are TRBV2 and TRBJ1-2, with D unresolved. The V gene lost 6 bases and the J gene lost 4 bases, with 21 bases spanning the gap. The germline V gene has CDR1 SNHLY and CDR2 FYNNEI. This CDR3 spans 16 amino acids. CDR3 sequence (DNA): TGTGCCAGCAGAAATCCACTACTAAAGCGGATCTATGGCTACACCTTC. It yields the protein CASRNPLLKRIYGYTF.

This sequence joins TRBV7-2 and TRBJ1-2, with 8 nucleotides matching TRBD1. Germline V gives CDR1 SGHTA, CDR2 FQGNSA. The junction had 3 bases not matched to a gene; V was cut back by 3 bases and J by 3 bases. This CDR3 spans 14 amino acids. In DNA form, the CDR3 reads TGTGCCAGCAGCTTGACAGGGGCTGACTATGGCTACACCTTC. It yields the protein CASSLTGADYGYTF.

This rearrangement joins TRBV6-6 to TRBJ1-6; weak D call: TRBD1 (5 bases). CDR3 size: 15 residues. Germline CDR1 reads MNHNY; CDR2 reads SVGAGI (reference sequence). Trimming removed 8 bases from V and 14 bases from J, with 25 bases in between. CDR3 residues: CASGKPGTEINTLHF. For the CDR3, the DNA is TGTGCCAGCGGCAAGCCCGGGACCGAAATAAACACCCTCCACTTT.

This chain uses TRBV10-1 with TRBJ2-1, with TRBD2 matching over 7 bases. The V segment lost 6 bases and the J segment 9 bases; nucleotides outside the gene matches: 11. In germline, CDR1 is WNHNN, CDR2 SYGVQD (reference sequence). This CDR3 has 14 residues. CDR3 sequence reads: CASSLPGTNGEQFF. The CDR3 DNA is TGCGCCAGCAGCTTACCCGGGACTAACGGTGAGCAGTTCTTC.

The V gene is TRBV10-3, the J gene TRBJ2-1; D call uncertain. This CDR3 is 12 amino acids long. V was cut by 1 base and J by 9 bases, with 7 bases left in between. Germline CDR1 is ENHRY and CDR2 is SYGVKD. DNA for the CDR3: TGTGCCATCAGTGAGTTTACTGGTGAGCAGTTCTTC. Protein product: CAISEFTGEQFF.

The chain combines TRBV18 with TRBJ2-7; TRBD2 matches 9 bases. Trimming at V came to 5 bases and at J to 7 bases, leaving 24 bases not matched to a gene. The CDR3 sequence is 19 residues long. Germline V gene sequence: CDR1 KGHSH, CDR2 LQKENI. The CDR3 nucleotides read TGTGCCAGCTCAAACGGAGACACCGGGACTAGCCTGGCCCGGGGGGAGCAGTACTTC. This encodes CASSNGDTGTSLARGEQYF.

The genes are TRBV2 and TRBJ1-2; 7 bases align to TRBD1. Losses at the gene ends were 8 bases for V and 6 bases for J; bases not matched to a gene: 6. The germline gives CDR1 SNHLY, CDR2 FYNNEI. There are 12 residues in the CDR3. The CDR3, as DNA: TGTGCCAGCCGTAACAGGGGAGATGGCTACACCTTC. Its translation is CASRNRGDGYTF.

In this sample, this clone turned up a few times. The rearrangement joins TRBV2 to TRBJ1-2; possibly TRBD1 for D (5 bases). This CDR3 is 13 amino acids long. Trimming cost V 7 bases and J 4 bases, with 13 bases left between them. In germline, CDR1 is SNHLY, CDR2 FYNNEI. The CDR3 reads CASNIRGSYGYTF. CDR3 coding DNA: TGTGCCAGCAATATTCGGGGGTCCTATGGCTACACCTTC. Together with reference TRBV2 and TRBJ1-2, the CDR3 gives the full variable domain: EPEVTQTPSHQVTQMGQEVILRCVPISNHLYFYWYRQILGQKVEFLVSFYNNEISEKSEIFDDQFSVERPDGSNFTLKIRSTKLEDSAMYFCASNIRGSYGYTFGSGTRLTVV.

The chain is built from TRBV5-8 and TRBJ1-1, with unresolved D. Trimming removed 0 bases from V and 3 bases from J, with 6 bases in between. The CDR3 has 13 residues. Per the germline V gene, CDR1 is SGHTS and CDR2 is YDEGEE. The chain's CDR3 is CASSLESYTEAFF. CDR3 in DNA: TGTGCCAGCAGCTTGGAATCGTACACTGAAGCTTTCTTT.

The chain carries TRBV28 and TRBJ1-4; D is unresolved. The CDR3 spans 13 residues. Germline V gives CDR1 MDHEN, CDR2 SYDVKM. Trimming removed 3 bases from V and 4 bases from J, with 6 bases in between. CDR3 coding DNA: TGTGCCAGCAGTTTCTCTTTTAATGAAAAACTGTTTTTT. Translating it yields CASSFSFNEKLFF.

The chain couples TRBV9 to TRBJ2-7; 11 nucleotides match TRBD1. Per the germline V gene, CDR1 is SGDLS and CDR2 is YYNGEE. Trimming at V came to 4 bases and at J to 2 bases, leaving 2 bases not matched to a gene. The CDR3 loop spans 14 amino acids. The CDR3 is CASSPGQGAYEQYF. CDR3 nucleotides: TGTGCCAGCAGCCCGGGACAGGGGGCCTACGAGCAGTACTTC.

The chain has TRBV9 and TRBJ2-1, with D hard to call. V lost 0 bases and J 10 bases, leaving 14 bases between the germline ends. The germline V gene has CDR1 SGDLS and CDR2 YYNGEE. The CDR3 is 14 residues long. The CDR3 here is CASSVDFSAGEQFF. The CDR3 DNA sequence: TGTGCCAGCAGCGTAGACTTCTCCGCTGGGGAGCAGTTCTTC. Filled out from reference TRBV9 and TRBJ2-1, the complete variable domain reads DSGVTQTPKHLITATGQRVTLRCSPRSGDLSVYWYQQSLDQGLQFLIQYYNGEERAKGNILERFSAQQFPDLHSELNLSSLELGDSALYFCASSVDFSAGEQFFGPGTRLTVL.

The rearrangement joins TRBV19 to TRBJ1-3; unclear D gene. Germline V gene data show CDR1 as LNHDA and CDR2 as SQIVND (reference sequence). Trimming took 9 bases from V and 4 from J, leaving 16 bases between them. The CDR3 contains 14 residues. CDR3 region: CASQQTGHGNTIYF. The CDR3 DNA is TGTGCCAGCCAACAGACCGGCCACGGAAACACCATATATTTT.

The V and J genes are TRBV13 and TRBJ2-5, with 11 bases fitting TRBD1. V shed 5 bases, J shed 2 bases, and the junction held 4 bases outside the gene matches. The CDR3 contains 15 residues. The germline V gene has CDR1 PRHDT and CDR2 FYEKMQ (reference sequence). The CDR3 loop reads CASSPRDRGQETQYF. The CDR3 region has the DNA TGTGCCAGCAGCCCCCGGGACAGGGGGCAAGAGACCCAGTACTTC.

Remarks on this clone: Additional DNA sequences in this sample encode the identical CDR3. This sequence joins TRBV5-1 and TRBJ1-1; the D gene is possibly TRBD1 (5 bases). The CDR3 has 12 amino acids. CDR1 is SGHRS and CDR2 is YFSETQ in the germline V gene. V gave up 2 bases and J gave up 4 bases, with 6 bases separating them. This CDR3 reads CASSFGGTEAFF. For the CDR3, the DNA is TGCGCCAGCAGCTTCGGGGGCACTGAAGCTTTCTTT.

This clone was detected only a few times. The rearrangement joins TRBV12-5 to TRBJ2-7; TRBD1 might be the D (6 bases). Germline V gene lookup returns CDR1 LGHNT and CDR2 FRNRAP. This CDR3 is built from 14 residues. V was pared by 6 bases and J by 1 base, with 13 bases between. The CDR3 region is CASGVRDTSYEQYF. In DNA, the CDR3 is TGTGCTAGTGGCGTCCGGGACACTTCCTACGAGCAGTACTTC.

This clone was seen more than once but under ten times. The chain recombines TRBV7-3 with TRBJ1-1, with no clear D. V lost 5 bases and J lost 5, with 12 bases in between. Germline loops: CDR1 SGHTA, CDR2 FQGTGA. This CDR3 has 13 residues. The CDR3 DNA is TGTGCCAGCAGCCCTGACGGGCGTACTGAAGCTTTCTTT. Encoded protein: CASSPDGRTEAFF.

This clone was observed once. This chain uses TRBV4-1 with TRBJ1-5; D not certain. The CDR3 is made up of 20 amino acids. CDR1 and CDR2 (germline): MGHRA, YSYEKL. Trimming left V 0 bases short and J 0 bases short, with 21 bases between. CDR3 region: CASSQDSAAVVTYSNQPQHF. The CDR3 DNA is TGCGCCAGCAGCCAAGATTCGGCGGCCGTCGTTACCTATAGCAATCAGCCCCAGCATTTT.

V usage is TRBV2 and J usage is TRBJ2-6; D unresolved. This CDR3 is built from 15 residues. The V end lost 7 bases, the J end lost 4 bases, and 14 bases lay between the germline ends. Germline CDR1 reads SNHLY; CDR2 reads FYNNEI. CDR3 protein: CASKSREVGANVLTF. CDR3 nucleotide sequence: TGTGCCAGCAAATCCCGCGAAGTGGGGGCCAACGTCCTGACTTTC. The full variable domain, completed using reference TRBV2 and TRBJ2-6, is EPEVTQTPSHQVTQMGQEVILRCVPISNHLYFYWYRQILGQKVEFLVSFYNNEISEKSEIFDDQFSVERPDGSNFTLKIRSTKLEDSAMYFCASKSREVGANVLTFGAGSRLTVL.

The gene calls are TRBV2 and TRBJ1-3; TRBD1 matches 9 bases. The germline V gene has CDR1 SNHLY and CDR2 FYNNEI. The trim removed 3 bases at V and 2 bases at J, leaving 5 bases unmatched. CDR3 length: 16 residues. CDR3 residues: CASSEGTGYPGNTIYF. Here the CDR3 DNA reads TGTGCCAGCAGTGAGGGGACAGGGTACCCTGGAAACACCATATATTTT.

The chain employs TRBV7-2 and TRBJ1-2; 7 bases map to TRBD1. V dropped 1 base and J dropped 0; count of bases not matched to a gene: 2. This CDR3 region has 15 residues. The germline CDR1 and CDR2 sequences are SGHTA and FQGNSA. CDR3: CASSLGQGANYGYTF. The CDR3 coding sequence is TGTGCCAGCAGCTTAGGGCAGGGGGCTAACTATGGCTACACCTTC.

V is TRBV28 and J is TRBJ2-7; D is unresolved. Per the germline V gene, CDR1 is MDHEN and CDR2 is SYDVKM. The CDR3 has 14 amino acids. V dropped 0 bases and J dropped 0 bases, with 6 bases sitting between them. In DNA form, the CDR3 reads TGTGCCAGCAGTTTATGGGGAAGCTCCTACGAGCAGTACGTC. As protein: CASSLWGSSYEQYV.

This chain joins TRBV6-2 or TRBV6-3 and TRBJ1-2; 7 nucleotides agree with TRBD1. Germline-derived CDR1 and CDR2 are MNHEY and SVGEGT. This CDR3 spans 16 amino acids. J was trimmed by 0 bases and V by 6 bases; bases with no gene match: 10. CDR3 sequence (DNA): TGTGCCAGCAGCCAGAACGGACAGGACACTAACTATGGCTACACCTTC. Translated, it gives CASSQNGQDTNYGYTF.